This T cell receptor (beta chain) was sequenced during a study of T cells after posttransplantation cyclophosphamide. Cells defined as naive were viable CD3+CD4+ or CD3+CD8+ and CCR7+CD45RA+CD45RO-CD95-CD27+CD28+. On the day of bone marrow donation, the related graft donor provided peripheral blood. The table came from immunoSEQ multiplex PCR; TCRdb's copy has only in-frame clones and leaves some out. The table lists about 16,000 clones, about 93% of them singletons. Germline V gene data show CDR1 as MDHEN and CDR2 as SYDVKM. This CDR3 spans 13 amino acids. J was trimmed by 11 bases and V by 3 bases; bases with no gene match: 5.

Material: naive CD4+ T cells sorted from blood. The clonotype was recovered from a woman between 50 and 59 years old in good health and a related stem cell transplant donor. The genes are TRBV28 and TRBJ2-3; 10 positions match TRBD2. The CDR3 nucleotides read TGTGCCAGCAGTTTCTTGGGACTAGCGTTGCAGTATTTT. This codes for CASSFLGLALQYF.